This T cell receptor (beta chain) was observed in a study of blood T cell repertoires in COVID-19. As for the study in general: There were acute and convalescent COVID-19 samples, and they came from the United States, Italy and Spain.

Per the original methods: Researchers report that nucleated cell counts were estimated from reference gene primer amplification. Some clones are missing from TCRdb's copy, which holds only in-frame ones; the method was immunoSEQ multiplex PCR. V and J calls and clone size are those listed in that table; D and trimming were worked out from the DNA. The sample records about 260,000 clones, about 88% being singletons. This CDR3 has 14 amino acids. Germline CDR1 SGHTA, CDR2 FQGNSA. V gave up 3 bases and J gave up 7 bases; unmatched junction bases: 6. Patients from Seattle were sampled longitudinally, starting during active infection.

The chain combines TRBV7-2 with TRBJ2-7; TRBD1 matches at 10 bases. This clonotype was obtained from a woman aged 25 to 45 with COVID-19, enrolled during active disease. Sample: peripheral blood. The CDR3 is CASSFDRGQIEQYF. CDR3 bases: TGTGCCAGCAGCTTCGACAGGGGGCAGATTGAGCAGTACTTC.